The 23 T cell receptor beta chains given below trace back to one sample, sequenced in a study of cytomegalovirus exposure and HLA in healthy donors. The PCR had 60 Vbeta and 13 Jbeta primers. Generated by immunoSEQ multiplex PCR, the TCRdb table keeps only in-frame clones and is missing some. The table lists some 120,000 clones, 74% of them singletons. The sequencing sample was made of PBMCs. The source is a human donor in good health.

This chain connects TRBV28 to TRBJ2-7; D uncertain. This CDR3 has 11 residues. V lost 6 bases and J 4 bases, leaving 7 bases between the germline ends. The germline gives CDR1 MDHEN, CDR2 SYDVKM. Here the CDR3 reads CASRSRYEQYF. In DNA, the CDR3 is TGTGCCAGCAGATCTAGATACGAGCAGTACTTC.

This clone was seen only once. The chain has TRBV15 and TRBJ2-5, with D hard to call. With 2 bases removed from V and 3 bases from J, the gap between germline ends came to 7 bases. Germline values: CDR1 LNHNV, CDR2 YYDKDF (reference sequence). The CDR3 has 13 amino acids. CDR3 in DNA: TGTGCCACCAGCAGATCCTTAAAAGAGACCCAGTACTTC. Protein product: CATSRSLKETQYF. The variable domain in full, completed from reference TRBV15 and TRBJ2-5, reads DAMVIQNPRYQVTQFGKPVTLSCSQTLNHNVMYWYQQKSSQAPKLLFHYYDKDFNNEADTPDNFQSRRPNTSFCFLDIRSPGLGDTAMYLCATSRSLKETQYFGPGTRLLVL.

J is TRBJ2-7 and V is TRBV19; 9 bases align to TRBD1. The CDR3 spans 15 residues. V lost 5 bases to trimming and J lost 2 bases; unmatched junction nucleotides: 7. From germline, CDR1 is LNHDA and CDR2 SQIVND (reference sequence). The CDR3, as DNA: TGTGCCAGTAGTCATACGGGACAGGGTACCTACGAGCAGTACTTC. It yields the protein CASSHTGQGTYEQYF.

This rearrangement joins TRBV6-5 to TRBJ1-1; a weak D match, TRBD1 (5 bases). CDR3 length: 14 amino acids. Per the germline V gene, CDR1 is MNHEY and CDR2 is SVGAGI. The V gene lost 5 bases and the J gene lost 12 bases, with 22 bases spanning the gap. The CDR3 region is CASSPRRGLTVTFF. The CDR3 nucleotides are TGTGCCAGCAGTCCTAGACGGGGGTTAACGGTGACTTTCTTT.

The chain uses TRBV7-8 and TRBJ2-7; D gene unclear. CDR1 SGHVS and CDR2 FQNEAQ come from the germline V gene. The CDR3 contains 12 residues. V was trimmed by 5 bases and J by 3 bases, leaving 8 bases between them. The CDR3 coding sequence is TGTGCCAGCAGCCGAGATGGCTACGAGCAGTACTTC. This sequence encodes CASSRDGYEQYF.

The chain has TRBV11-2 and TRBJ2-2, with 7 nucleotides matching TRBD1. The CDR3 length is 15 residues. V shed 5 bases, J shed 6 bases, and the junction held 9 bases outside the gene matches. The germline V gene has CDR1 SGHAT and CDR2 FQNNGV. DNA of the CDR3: TGTGCCAGCAGCCCCGACAGGGTGGGTTCCGGGGAGCTGTTTTTT. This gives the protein CASSPDRVGSGELFF.

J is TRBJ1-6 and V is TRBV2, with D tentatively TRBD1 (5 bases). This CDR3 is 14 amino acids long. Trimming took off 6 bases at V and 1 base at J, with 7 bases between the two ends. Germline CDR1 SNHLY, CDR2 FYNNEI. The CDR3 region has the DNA TGTGCCAGCAGGGCAGGGTCCTATAATTCACCCCTCCACTTT. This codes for CASRAGSYNSPLHF.

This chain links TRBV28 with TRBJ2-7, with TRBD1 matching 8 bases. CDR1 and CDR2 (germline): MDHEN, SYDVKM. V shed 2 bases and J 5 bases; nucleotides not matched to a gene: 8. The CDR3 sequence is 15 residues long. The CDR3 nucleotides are TGTGCCAGCAGTTTACCCCTGCAGGGGGCCCACGAGCAGTACTTC. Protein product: CASSLPLQGAHEQYF.

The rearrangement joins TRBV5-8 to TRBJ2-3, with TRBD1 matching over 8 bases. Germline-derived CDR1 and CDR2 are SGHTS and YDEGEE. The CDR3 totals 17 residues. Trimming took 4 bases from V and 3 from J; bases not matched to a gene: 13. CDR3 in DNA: TGTGCCAGCAGCGGAAGACGCCGGGACAGGCGAACAGATACGCAGTATTTT. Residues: CASSGRRRDRRTDTQYF.

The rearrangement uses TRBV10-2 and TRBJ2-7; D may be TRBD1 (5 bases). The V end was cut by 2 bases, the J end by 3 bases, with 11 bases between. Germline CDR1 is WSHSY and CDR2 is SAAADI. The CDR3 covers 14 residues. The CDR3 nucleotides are TGCGCCAGCAGTGAGGCAGGGAAGTTCTACGAGCAGTACTTC. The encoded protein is CASSEAGKFYEQYF.

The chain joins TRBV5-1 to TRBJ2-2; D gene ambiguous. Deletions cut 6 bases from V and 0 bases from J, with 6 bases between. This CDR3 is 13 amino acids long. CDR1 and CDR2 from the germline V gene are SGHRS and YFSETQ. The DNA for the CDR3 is TGCGCCAGCACGGCGGCGAACACCGGGGAGCTGTTTTTT. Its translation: CASTAANTGELFF.

CDR3 in amino acids: CASSPAGGNYGYTF. CDR3 in DNA: TGTGCCAGCAGCCCAGCTGGGGGGAACTATGGCTACACCTTC. This chain joins TRBV5-5 and TRBJ1-2; tentative D call: TRBD1 (5 bases). Trimming pared 4 bases from V and 2 bases from J, leaving 12 bases between. The CDR3 runs 14 residues. CDR1 and CDR2 (germline): SGHKS, YYEKEE (reference sequence).

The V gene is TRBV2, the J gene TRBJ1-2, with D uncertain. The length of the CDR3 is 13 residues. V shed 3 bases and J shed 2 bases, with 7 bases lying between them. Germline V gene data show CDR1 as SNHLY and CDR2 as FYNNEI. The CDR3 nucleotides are TGTGCCAGCAGTGACGGAGCAAACTATGGCTACACCTTC. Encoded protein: CASSDGANYGYTF.

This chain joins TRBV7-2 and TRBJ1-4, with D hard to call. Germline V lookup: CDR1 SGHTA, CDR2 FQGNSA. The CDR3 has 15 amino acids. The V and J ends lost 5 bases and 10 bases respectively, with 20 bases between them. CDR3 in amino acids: CASSLGNLRGGKLFF. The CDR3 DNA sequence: TGTGCCAGCAGCCTTGGGAATCTTAGAGGAGGAAAACTGTTTTTT.

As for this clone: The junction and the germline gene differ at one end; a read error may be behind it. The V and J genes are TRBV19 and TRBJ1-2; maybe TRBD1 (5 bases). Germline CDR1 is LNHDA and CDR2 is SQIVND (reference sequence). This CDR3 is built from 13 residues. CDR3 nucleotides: TGTGCCAGTACTGAGCTCGGGGGTCATGATGCGGTCTTC. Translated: CASTELGGHDAVF.

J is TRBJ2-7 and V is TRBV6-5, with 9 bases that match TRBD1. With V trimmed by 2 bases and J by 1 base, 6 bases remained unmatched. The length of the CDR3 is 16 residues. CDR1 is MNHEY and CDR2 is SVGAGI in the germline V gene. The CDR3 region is CASSYATDRGSYEQYF. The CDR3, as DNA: TGTGCCAGCAGTTACGCAACAGACAGGGGGTCCTACGAGCAGTACTTC.

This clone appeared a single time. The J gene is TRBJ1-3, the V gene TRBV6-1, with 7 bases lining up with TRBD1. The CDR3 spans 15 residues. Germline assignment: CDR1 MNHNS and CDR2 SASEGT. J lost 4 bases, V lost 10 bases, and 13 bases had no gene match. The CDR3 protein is CANRPDGTAGNTIYF. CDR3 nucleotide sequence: TGTGCCAACCGACCCGACGGGACAGCGGGAAACACCATATATTTT.

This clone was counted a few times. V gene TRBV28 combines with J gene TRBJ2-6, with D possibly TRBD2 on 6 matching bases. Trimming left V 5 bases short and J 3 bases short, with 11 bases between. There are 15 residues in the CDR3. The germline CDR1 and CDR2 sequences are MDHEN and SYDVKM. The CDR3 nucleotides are TGTGCCAGCAGTATACGGAGGGTTGGGGCCAACGTCCTGACTTTC. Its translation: CASSIRRVGANVLTF.

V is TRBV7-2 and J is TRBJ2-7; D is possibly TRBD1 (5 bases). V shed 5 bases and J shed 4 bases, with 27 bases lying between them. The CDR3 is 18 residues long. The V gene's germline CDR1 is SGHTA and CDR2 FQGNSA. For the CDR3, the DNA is TGTGCCAGCAGCCAAAAGCAACCACAGGCTCCCTCCCGTTACGAGCAGTACTTC. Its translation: CASSQKQPQAPSRYEQYF.

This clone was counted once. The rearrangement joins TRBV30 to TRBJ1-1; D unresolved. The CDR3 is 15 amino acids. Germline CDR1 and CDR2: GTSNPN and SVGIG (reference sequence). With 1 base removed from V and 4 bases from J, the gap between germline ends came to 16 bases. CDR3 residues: CAWSAFGLRSTEAFF. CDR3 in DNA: TGTGCCTGGAGTGCGTTCGGACTCCGGAGCACTGAAGCTTTCTTT.

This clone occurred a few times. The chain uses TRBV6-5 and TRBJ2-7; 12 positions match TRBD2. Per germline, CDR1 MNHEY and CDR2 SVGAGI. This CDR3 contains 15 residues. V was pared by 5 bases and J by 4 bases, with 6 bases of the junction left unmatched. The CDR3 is CASSRPSGGEYEQYF. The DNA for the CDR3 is TGTGCCAGCAGTCGCCCTAGCGGGGGGGAGTACGAGCAGTACTTC.

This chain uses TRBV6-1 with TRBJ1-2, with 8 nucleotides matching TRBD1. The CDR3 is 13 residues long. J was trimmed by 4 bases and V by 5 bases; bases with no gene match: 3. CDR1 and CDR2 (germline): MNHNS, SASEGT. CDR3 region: CASSRQGPYGYTF. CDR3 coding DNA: TGTGCCAGCAGTAGACAGGGGCCCTATGGCTACACCTTC.

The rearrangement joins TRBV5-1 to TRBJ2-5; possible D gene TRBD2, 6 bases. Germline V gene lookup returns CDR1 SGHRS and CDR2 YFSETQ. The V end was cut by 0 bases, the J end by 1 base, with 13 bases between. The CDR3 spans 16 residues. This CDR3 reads CASSLGDTGVQETQYF. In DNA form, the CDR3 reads TGCGCCAGCAGCTTGGGTGACACGGGGGTCCAAGAGACCCAGTACTTC.